This is a list of T cell receptor beta chains from one sample in a study of response to subunit inactivated influenza vaccine. Each CDR3 protein gets one entry after TCRdb re-called the RT-PCR reads with MiXCR. The sample holds about 780,000 distinct CDR3 sequences, less than 20% seen once. The sequencing here drew on PBMCs from blood, taken more than 4 days after vaccination. Receptor source: a man in his forties or fifties who received an inactivated influenza vaccine. CDR3s include the opening cysteine and the closing phenylalanine or tryptophan. The D gene is left open where the match is weak. Some rows mark clone size as missing; the rest say once, few, many or name a class of expanded clone.

v_call: TRBV24-1; j_call: TRBJ2-7; clone_size: -; d_call: -; cdr3_aa: CATSDSGAPYEQYF; cdr3_nt: TGTGCCACCAGTGATTCAGGGGCTCCCTACGAGCAGTACTTC
v_call: TRBV5-1; j_call: TRBJ2-5; clone_size: -; d_call: -; cdr3_aa: CASSPDRSQDTQYF; cdr3_nt: TGCGCCAGCAGCCCCGACAGGAGCCAAGATACCCAGTACTTC
v_call: TRBV3-1; j_call: TRBJ2-7; clone_size: few; d_call: -; cdr3_aa: CASSQGGVITYEQYF; cdr3_nt: TGTGCCAGCAGCCAGGGCGGGGTGATAACCTACGAGCAGTACTTC
v_call: TRBV12-3/TRBV12-4; j_call: TRBJ1-6; clone_size: few; d_call: -; cdr3_aa: CASSSRDSPLHF; cdr3_nt: TGTGCCAGCAGTTCCAGGGATTCACCCCTCCACTTT
v_call: TRBV6-5; j_call: TRBJ1-4; clone_size: -; d_call: -; cdr3_aa: CASSYSGATNEKLFF; cdr3_nt: TGTGCCAGCAGTTATTCAGGGGCAACTAATGAAAAACTGTTTTTT
v_call: TRBV2; j_call: TRBJ1-1; clone_size: -; d_call: -; cdr3_aa: CASSATAMNTEAFF; cdr3_nt: TGTGCCAGCAGTGCAACAGCTATGAACACTGAAGCTTTCTTT
v_call: TRBV11-2; j_call: TRBJ2-2; clone_size: -; d_call: TRBD2; cdr3_aa: CASSFIAGVNTGELFF; cdr3_nt: TGTGCCAGCAGCTTCATAGCGGGGGTGAACACCGGGGAGCTGTTTTTT
v_call: TRBV6-2/TRBV6-3; j_call: TRBJ2-1; clone_size: -; d_call: TRBD2; cdr3_aa: CASRLDLRLALAYNEQFF; cdr3_nt: TGTGCCAGCAGGTTGGATCTGCGACTAGCGCTCGCCTACAATGAGCAGTTCTTC
v_call: TRBV5-1; j_call: TRBJ2-5; clone_size: -; d_call: TRBD1; cdr3_aa: CASSDGTGAETQYF; cdr3_nt: TGCGCCAGCAGCGACGGGACAGGGGCAGAGACCCAGTACTTC
v_call: TRBV7-9; j_call: TRBJ2-3; clone_size: -; d_call: TRBD1; cdr3_aa: CASSLRQGSDTQYF; cdr3_nt: TGTGCCAGCAGCCTAAGACAGGGGTCAGATACGCAGTATTTT
v_call: TRBV20-1; j_call: TRBJ2-1; clone_size: -; d_call: -; cdr3_aa: CSVAAGNEQFF; cdr3_nt: TGCAGTGTGGCAGCGGGCAATGAGCAGTTCTTC